Sequencing of this T cell receptor (beta chain) was carried out in a study of shared clonotypes between healthy human individuals. Sequencing used immunoSEQ multiplex PCR; TCRdb keeps in-frame clones, though not all of them. Of 2 million to 2.5 million clones listed, roughly 94% are singletons. Naive CD8 cells were CD45RO-negative, positively selected for CCR7, excluding terminally differentiated effector memory CD45RA+ cells. The study, taken as a whole, reports: Against clonotypes common to all four donors, non-shared ones had lower generation probabilities.

The length of the CDR3 is 14 residues. V lost 6 bases to trimming and J lost 3 bases; unmatched junction nucleotides: 2. The germline gives CDR1 SNHLY, CDR2 FYNNEI. About this clone itself: The antigen remains unidentified. Other nucleotide sequences in the sample specify the same CDR3.

The V call is TRBV2, the J call TRBJ2-2; 9 nucleotides match TRBD1. The material sequenced was naive CD8+ T cells sorted from blood. This clonotype was obtained from a man aged 18 to 35 in good health. In nucleotides, the CDR3 is TGTGCCAGCAGGGGACAGGGTTACACCGGGGAGCTGTTTTTT. It translates to CASRGQGYTGELFF. Supplemented by reference TRBV2 and TRBJ2-2, the full variable domain reads EPEVTQTPSHQVTQMGQEVILRCVPISNHLYFYWYRQILGQKVEFLVSFYNNEISEKSEIFDDQFSVERPDGSNFTLKIRSTKLEDSAMYFCASRGQGYTGELFFGEGSRLTVL.